The 19 T cell receptor beta chains below all came from one sample that was sequenced in a study of OX40 agonist ivuxolimab in advanced cancers. The method was immunoSEQ multiplex PCR; TCRdb's version includes in-frame clones alone and lacks a portion of them. The table shows approximately 81,000 clones, with 93% occurring only once. The specimen was CD4+ or CD8+ T cells sorted from blood, collected in a trial of the OX40 agonist ivuxolimab. The receptor source for this set is an adult with an advanced solid tumor such as melanoma, head and neck, liver or kidney cancer.

V gene TRBV4-3 combines with J gene TRBJ1-5; D is possibly TRBD1 (5 bases). The CDR3 consists of 15 residues. V gave up 0 bases and J gave up 1 base, with 7 bases separating them. Per germline, CDR1 LGHNA and CDR2 YSLEER. Here the CDR3 DNA reads TGCGCCAGCAGCCAAGATTGGGGGAGCAATCAGCCCCAGCATTTT. The encoded protein is CASSQDWGSNQPQHF.

J is TRBJ1-4 and V is TRBV2; 11 bases line up with TRBD1. CDR1 is SNHLY, CDR2 FYNNEI, per germline. With 5 bases clipped from V and 4 bases from J, the junction kept 6 bases outside the gene matches. The CDR3 contains 16 residues. The CDR3 DNA is TGTGCCAGCAGTAGGACAGGGGGCAAGGGTAATGAAAAACTGTTTTTT. This sequence encodes CASSRTGGKGNEKLFF.

The DNA of the CDR3 is TGTGCCAGCAGCGCCTCTACGAGGGGACAAGAGACCCAGTACTTC. Its translation is CASSASTRGQETQYF. This rearrangement joins TRBV9 to TRBJ2-5; possibly TRBD1 or TRBD2 for D (5 bases each). The germline V gene has CDR1 SGDLS and CDR2 YYNGEE. The V end was cut by 3 bases, the J end by 2 bases, with 14 bases between. This CDR3 contains 15 residues.

This clone is a singleton in its sample. The chain has TRBV7-8 and TRBJ1-1; D may be TRBD1 (6 bases). The V end lost 8 bases, the J end lost 0 bases, and 19 bases lay between the germline ends. The CDR3 extends over 16 amino acids. Germline CDR1 reads SGHVS; CDR2 reads FQNEAQ. The CDR3 DNA follows: TGTGCCAGCGGACTTCTGGCACAGGGCTTGAACACTGAAGCTTTCTTT. Encoded protein: CASGLLAQGLNTEAFF.

The chain has TRBV19 and TRBJ1-2; D not certain. The CDR3 is 14 amino acids. V was cut by 3 bases and J by 2 bases, with 10 bases left in between. Germline values: CDR1 LNHDA, CDR2 SQIVND (reference sequence). The CDR3 coding sequence is TGTGCCAGTAGTATGAGTATAAACAACTATGGCTACACCTTC. Encoded protein: CASSMSINNYGYTF.

This sequence joins TRBV6-5 and TRBJ2-3, with TRBD1 identical over 12 bases. The trim removed 6 bases at V and 6 bases at J, leaving 7 bases unmatched. This CDR3 is 15 amino acids long. The V gene's germline CDR1 is MNHEY and CDR2 SVGAGI. CDR3 loop: CASSRGQGAMDTQYF. The CDR3 DNA sequence: TGTGCCAGCAGCCGGGGACAGGGGGCAATGGATACGCAGTATTTT.

The chain has TRBV7-9 and TRBJ1-1; possible D gene TRBD1, 5 bases. From germline, CDR1 is SEHNR and CDR2 FQNEAQ (reference sequence). Trimming took 5 bases from V and 0 from J, leaving 13 bases between them. The length of the CDR3 is 15 residues. CDR3 DNA sequence: TGTGCCAGCAGCCAGACGAGGGGAATGAACACTGAAGCTTTCTTT. Translating it yields CASSQTRGMNTEAFF. Full variable domain (missing parts from reference TRBV7-9 and TRBJ1-1): DTGVSQNPRHKITKRGQNVTFRCDPISEHNRLYWYRQTLGQGPEFLTYFQNEAQLEKSRLLSDRFSAERPKGSFSTLEIQRTEQGDSAMYLCASSQTRGMNTEAFFGQGTRLTVV.

The chain couples TRBV7-8 to TRBJ2-7, with TRBD1 as a possible D gene (6 bases). The V gene's germline CDR1 is SGHVS and CDR2 FQNEAQ. The CDR3 consists of 15 residues. Trimming stripped 1 base from V and 5 bases from J, with 15 bases between. In DNA, the CDR3 is TGTGCCAGCAGCTTAGTGGGGGCGCGGGCTAACGAGCAGTACTTC. Translating gives CASSLVGARANEQYF.

V and J are TRBV9 and TRBJ1-2; no reliable D call. Trimming pared 2 bases from V and 3 bases from J, leaving 11 bases between. Germline V lookup: CDR1 SGDLS, CDR2 YYNGEE. The length of the CDR3 is 14 residues. In DNA form, the CDR3 reads TGTGCCAGCAGCGTTGGGGAATGGGACTATGGCTACACCTTC. Its translation: CASSVGEWDYGYTF.

V is TRBV7-2 and J is TRBJ1-2; TRBD1 aligns across 7 bases. This CDR3 region has 15 residues. The V segment lost 5 bases and the J segment 4 bases; nucleotides outside the gene matches: 10. Germline V gives CDR1 SGHTA, CDR2 FQGNSA. The CDR3 loop reads CASSNRQGGGYGYTF. CDR3 coding DNA: TGTGCCAGCAGCAACCGACAGGGTGGGGGCTATGGCTACACCTTC.

The chain has TRBV27 and TRBJ2-7; possible D gene TRBD2, 6 bases. With 10 bases removed from V and 6 bases from J, the gap between germline ends came to 16 bases. CDR1 MNHEY and CDR2 SMNVEV come from the germline V gene (reference sequence). CDR3 length: 12 amino acids. CDR3 nucleotide sequence: TGTGCCATCTCCCCGGTCGGGGGCGAGCAGTACTTC. Its translation is CAISPVGGEQYF.

The V and J genes are TRBV7-9 and TRBJ2-3, with TRBD2 matching over 13 bases. CDR3 size: 16 residues. Losses at the gene ends were 3 bases for V and 0 bases for J; bases not matched to a gene: 0. CDR1 SEHNR and CDR2 FQNEAQ come from the germline V gene (reference sequence). This chain's CDR3 is CASSLGLAGSTDTQYF. The DNA for the CDR3 is TGTGCCAGCAGCTTGGGACTAGCGGGAAGCACAGATACGCAGTATTTT.

The chain couples TRBV15 to TRBJ2-7; 7 bases align to TRBD2. CDR3 length: 15 residues. V lost 3 bases, J lost 3 bases, and 8 bases stayed unmatched. Per the germline V gene, CDR1 is LNHNV and CDR2 is YYDKDF (reference sequence). In DNA, the CDR3 is TGTGCCACCAGCAGCGAGGGAGGGTTTGTCTACGAGCAGTACTTC. As protein: CATSSEGGFVYEQYF.

V gene TRBV9 combines with J gene TRBJ2-1, with D hard to call. Germline lookup yields CDR1 SGDLS and CDR2 YYNGEE. Trimming removed 5 bases from V and 9 bases from J, with 9 bases in between. CDR3 length: 11 residues. CDR3 sequence (DNA): TGTGCCAGCAGTTCCGACGGTGAGCAGTTCTTC. Encoded protein: CASSSDGEQFF. Full variable domain (rest looked up from reference TRBV9 and TRBJ2-1): DSGVTQTPKHLITATGQRVTLRCSPRSGDLSVYWYQQSLDQGLQFLIQYYNGEERAKGNILERFSAQQFPDLHSELNLSSLELGDSALYFCASSSDGEQFFGPGTRLTVL.

The V call is TRBV29-1, the J call TRBJ2-2; 7 nucleotides match TRBD1. Per germline, CDR1 SQVTM and CDR2 ANQGSEA. This CDR3 is 15 amino acids long. V trimming: 8 bases; J trimming: 4 bases; junction bases outside the gene matches: 13. CDR3 sequence (DNA): TGCAGCATCCCCCAGGAGGCAGGGGGCACCGGGGAGCTGTTTTTT. Residues: CSIPQEAGGTGELFF.

The chain carries TRBV2 and TRBJ2-2; 8 nucleotides match TRBD2. V lost 3 bases to trimming and J lost 1 base; unmatched junction nucleotides: 10. The CDR3 has 18 residues. Germline V gene lookup returns CDR1 SNHLY and CDR2 FYNNEI. The CDR3 loop reads CASSESRLATMNTGELFF. The CDR3 DNA is TGTGCCAGCAGTGAGTCCCGACTAGCGACTATGAACACCGGGGAGCTGTTTTTT.

V is TRBV29-1 and J is TRBJ2-3; 8 nucleotides match TRBD2. Germline V gene sequence: CDR1 SQVTM, CDR2 ANQGSEA. Trimming cost V 6 bases and J 3 bases; bases outside gene matches: 8. This CDR3 region has 14 residues. The CDR3 DNA sequence: TGCAGCGTACAAGCGGGACTAGGGACAGATACGCAGTATTTT. Translated: CSVQAGLGTDTQYF.

This chain connects TRBV7-9 to TRBJ2-7; D possibly corresponds to TRBD2 (6 bases). V lost 1 base and J lost 5, with 12 bases in between. The CDR3 consists of 14 residues. Per the germline V gene, CDR1 is SEHNR and CDR2 is FQNEAQ (reference sequence). This CDR3 is CASSLEGTGDEQYF. The DNA for the CDR3 is TGTGCCAGCAGCTTAGAGGGGACTGGTGACGAGCAGTACTTC.

The chain recombines TRBV9 with TRBJ2-2, with TRBD2 matching 9 bases. Germline CDR1 and CDR2: SGDLS and YYNGEE. This CDR3 is built from 20 residues. Trimming removed 3 bases from V and 4 bases from J; junction bases left unmatched: 19. CDR3 loop: CASSDGTVPLAGRPTGELFF. CDR3 coding DNA: TGTGCCAGCAGCGACGGGACAGTACCCCTAGCGGGACGTCCCACCGGGGAGCTGTTTTTT.